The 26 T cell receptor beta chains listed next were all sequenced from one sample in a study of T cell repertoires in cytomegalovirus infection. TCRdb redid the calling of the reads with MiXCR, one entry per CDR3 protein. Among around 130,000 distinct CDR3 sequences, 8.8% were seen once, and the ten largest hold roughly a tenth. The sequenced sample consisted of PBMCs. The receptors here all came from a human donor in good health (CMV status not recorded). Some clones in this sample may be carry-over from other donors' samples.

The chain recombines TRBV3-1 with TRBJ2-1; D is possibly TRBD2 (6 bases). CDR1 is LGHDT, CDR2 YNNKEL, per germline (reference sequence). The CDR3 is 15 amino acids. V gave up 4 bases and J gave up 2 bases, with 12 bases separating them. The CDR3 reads CASSPRLVTYNEQFF. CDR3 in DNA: TGTGCCAGCAGCCCACGACTAGTTACCTACAATGAGCAGTTCTTC.

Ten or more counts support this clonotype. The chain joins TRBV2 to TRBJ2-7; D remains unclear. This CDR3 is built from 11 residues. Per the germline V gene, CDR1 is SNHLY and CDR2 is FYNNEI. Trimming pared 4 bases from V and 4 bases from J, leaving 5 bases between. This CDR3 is CASSVGYEQYF. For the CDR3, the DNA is TGTGCCAGCAGTGTTGGTTACGAGCAGTACTTC.

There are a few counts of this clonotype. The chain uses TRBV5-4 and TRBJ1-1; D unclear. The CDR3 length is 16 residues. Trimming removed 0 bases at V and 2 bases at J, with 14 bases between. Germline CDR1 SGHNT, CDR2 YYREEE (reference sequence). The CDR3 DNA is TGTGCCAGCAGCTTGGGGAGTAGGCTGCCCAACACTGAAGCTTTCTTT. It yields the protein CASSLGSRLPNTEAFF.

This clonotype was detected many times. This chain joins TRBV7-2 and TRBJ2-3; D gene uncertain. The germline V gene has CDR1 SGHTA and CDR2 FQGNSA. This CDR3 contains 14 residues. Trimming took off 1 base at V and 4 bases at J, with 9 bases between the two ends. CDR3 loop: CASSLEIPPDTQYF. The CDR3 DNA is TGTGCCAGCAGCTTAGAAATCCCCCCAGATACGCAGTATTTT.

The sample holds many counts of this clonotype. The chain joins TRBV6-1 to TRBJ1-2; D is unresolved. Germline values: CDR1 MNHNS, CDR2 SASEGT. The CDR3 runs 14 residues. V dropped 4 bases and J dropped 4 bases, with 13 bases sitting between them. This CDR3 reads CASSASSETYGYTF. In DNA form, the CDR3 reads TGTGCCAGCAGTGCAAGCAGCGAGACCTATGGCTACACCTTC.

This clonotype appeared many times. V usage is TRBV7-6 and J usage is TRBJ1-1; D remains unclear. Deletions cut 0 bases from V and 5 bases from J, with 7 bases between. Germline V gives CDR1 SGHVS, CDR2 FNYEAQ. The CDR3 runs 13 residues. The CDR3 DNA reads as TGTGCCAGCAGCTTAGCCCGAGGGACTGAAGCTTTCTTT. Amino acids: CASSLARGTEAFF.

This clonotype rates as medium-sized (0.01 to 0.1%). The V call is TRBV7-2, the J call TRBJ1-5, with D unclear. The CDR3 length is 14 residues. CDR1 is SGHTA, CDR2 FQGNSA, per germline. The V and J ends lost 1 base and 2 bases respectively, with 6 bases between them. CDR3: CASSLDDGNQPQHF. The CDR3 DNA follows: TGTGCCAGCAGCTTAGACGATGGCAATCAGCCCCAGCATTTT.

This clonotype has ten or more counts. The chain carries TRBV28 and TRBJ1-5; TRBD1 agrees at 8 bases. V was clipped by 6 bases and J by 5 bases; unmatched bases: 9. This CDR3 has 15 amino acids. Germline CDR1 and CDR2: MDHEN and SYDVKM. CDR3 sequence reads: CASRDSGTGYQPQHF. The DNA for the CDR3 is TGTGCCAGCAGGGACTCCGGGACAGGATATCAGCCCCAGCATTTT.

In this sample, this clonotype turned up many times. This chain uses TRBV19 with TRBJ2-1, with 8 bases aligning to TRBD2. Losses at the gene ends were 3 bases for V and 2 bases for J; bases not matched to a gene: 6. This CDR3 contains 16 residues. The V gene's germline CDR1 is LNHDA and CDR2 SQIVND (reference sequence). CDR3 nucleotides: TGTGCCAGTAGTATTGGTGCGGGGGGCCCCTACAATGAGCAGTTCTTC. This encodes CASSIGAGGPYNEQFF.

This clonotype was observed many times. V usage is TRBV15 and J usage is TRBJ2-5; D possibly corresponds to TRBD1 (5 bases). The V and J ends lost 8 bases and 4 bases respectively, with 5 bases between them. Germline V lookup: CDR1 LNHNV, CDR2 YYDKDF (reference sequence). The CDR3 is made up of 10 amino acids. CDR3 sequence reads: CATGAETQYF. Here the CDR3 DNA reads TGTGCCACCGGGGCAGAGACCCAGTACTTC.

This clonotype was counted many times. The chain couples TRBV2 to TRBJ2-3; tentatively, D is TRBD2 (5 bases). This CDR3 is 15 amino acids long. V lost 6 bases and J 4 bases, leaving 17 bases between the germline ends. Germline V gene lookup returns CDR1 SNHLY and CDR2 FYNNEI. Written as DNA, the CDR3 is TGTGCCAGCAGCCCATCGGGAAGAGACTCAGATACGCAGTATTTT. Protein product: CASSPSGRDSDTQYF.

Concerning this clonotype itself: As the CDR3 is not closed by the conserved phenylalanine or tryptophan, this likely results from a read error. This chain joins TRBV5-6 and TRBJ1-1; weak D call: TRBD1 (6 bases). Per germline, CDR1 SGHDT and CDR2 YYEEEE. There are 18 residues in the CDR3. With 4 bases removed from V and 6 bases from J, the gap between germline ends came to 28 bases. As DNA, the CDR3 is TGTGCCAGCAGCCCCCTTGCCCAAAACAGGGAATCTAGGTCTGAAGCTTTCCTT. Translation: CASSPLAQNRESRSEAFL.

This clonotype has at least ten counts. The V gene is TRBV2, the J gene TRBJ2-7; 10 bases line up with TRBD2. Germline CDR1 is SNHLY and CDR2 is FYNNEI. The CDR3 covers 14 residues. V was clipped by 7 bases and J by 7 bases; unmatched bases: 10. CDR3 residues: CASTAGGGTGEQYF. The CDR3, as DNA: TGTGCCAGCACAGCGGGGGGGGGAACGGGGGAGCAGTACTTC.

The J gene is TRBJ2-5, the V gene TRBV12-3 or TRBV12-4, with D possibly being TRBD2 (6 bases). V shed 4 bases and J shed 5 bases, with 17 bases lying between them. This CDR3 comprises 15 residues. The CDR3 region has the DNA TGTGCCAGCAGTTCAGCCTCGTTGGGGAGGGAGACCCAGTACTTC. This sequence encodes CASSSASLGRETQYF.

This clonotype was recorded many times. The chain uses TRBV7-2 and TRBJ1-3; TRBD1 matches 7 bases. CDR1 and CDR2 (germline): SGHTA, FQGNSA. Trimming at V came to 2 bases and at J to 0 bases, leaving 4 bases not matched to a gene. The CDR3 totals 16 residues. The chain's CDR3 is CASSLMGQTSGNTIYF. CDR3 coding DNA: TGTGCCAGCAGCTTAATGGGACAGACCTCTGGAAACACCATATATTTT.

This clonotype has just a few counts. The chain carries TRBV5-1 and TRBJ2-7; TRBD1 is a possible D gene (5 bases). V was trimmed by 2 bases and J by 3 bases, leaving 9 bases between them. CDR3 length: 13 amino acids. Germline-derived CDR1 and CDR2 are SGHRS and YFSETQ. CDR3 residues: CASSFDRDYEQYF. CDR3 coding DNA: TGCGCCAGCAGCTTCGACAGAGACTACGAGCAGTACTTC.

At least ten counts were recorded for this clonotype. The CDR3 is CASTKGAGELFF. CDR3 coding DNA: TGTGCCAGTACGAAGGGGGCCGGGGAGCTGTTTTTT. This chain connects TRBV12-3 or TRBV12-4 to TRBJ2-2; D is perhaps TRBD1 (6 bases). CDR3 size: 12 residues. Between the trimmed V and J ends, which lost 9 bases and 6 bases, there was a span of 11 bases.

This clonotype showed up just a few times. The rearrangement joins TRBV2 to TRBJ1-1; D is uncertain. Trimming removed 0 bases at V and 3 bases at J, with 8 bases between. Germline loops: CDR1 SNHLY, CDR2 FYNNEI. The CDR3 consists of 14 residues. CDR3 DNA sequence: TGTGCCAGCAGTGAAGCGCGTGGACACACTGAAGCTTTCTTT. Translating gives CASSEARGHTEAFF.

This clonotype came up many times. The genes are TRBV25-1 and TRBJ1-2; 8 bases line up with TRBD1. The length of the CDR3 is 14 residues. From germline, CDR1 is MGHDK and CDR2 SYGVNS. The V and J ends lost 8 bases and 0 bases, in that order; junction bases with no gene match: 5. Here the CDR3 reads CASSRQGPNYGYTF. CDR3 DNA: TGTGCCAGCTCCCGACAGGGGCCTAACTATGGCTACACCTTC.

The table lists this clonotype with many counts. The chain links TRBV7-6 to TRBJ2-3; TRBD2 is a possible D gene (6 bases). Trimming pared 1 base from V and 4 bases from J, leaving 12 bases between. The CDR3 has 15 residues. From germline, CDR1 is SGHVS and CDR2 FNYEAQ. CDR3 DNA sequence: TGTGCCAGCAGCTTAGGTCGCGGGGCTGCAGATACGCAGTATTTT. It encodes CASSLGRGAADTQYF.

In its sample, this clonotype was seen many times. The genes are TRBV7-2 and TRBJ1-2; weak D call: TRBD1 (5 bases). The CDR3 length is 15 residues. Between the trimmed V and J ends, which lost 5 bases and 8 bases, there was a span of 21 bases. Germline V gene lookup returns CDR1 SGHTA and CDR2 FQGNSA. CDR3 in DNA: TGTGCCAGCAGCCCAGCCCGGGGGGGGGTCGGAGGCTACACCTTC. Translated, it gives CASSPARGGVGGYTF.

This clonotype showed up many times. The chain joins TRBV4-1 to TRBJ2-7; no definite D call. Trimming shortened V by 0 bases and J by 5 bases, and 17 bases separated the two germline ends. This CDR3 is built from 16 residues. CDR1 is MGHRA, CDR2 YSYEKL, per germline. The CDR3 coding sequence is TGCGCCAGCAGCCAAGATTTGGGCAGTCTGGTCGACGAGCAGTACTTC. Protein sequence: CASSQDLGSLVDEQYF.

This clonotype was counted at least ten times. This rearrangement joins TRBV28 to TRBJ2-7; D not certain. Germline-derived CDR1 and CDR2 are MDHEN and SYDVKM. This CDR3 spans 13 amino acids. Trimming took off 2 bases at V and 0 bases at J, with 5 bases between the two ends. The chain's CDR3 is CASSLRSSYEQYF. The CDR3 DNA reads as TGTGCCAGCAGTTTAAGATCCTCCTACGAGCAGTACTTC.

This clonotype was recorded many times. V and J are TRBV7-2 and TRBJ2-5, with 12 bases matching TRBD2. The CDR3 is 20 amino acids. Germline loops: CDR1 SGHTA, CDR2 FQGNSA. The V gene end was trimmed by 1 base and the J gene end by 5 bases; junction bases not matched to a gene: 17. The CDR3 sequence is CASSLVVGTPSGGARETQYF. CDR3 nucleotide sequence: TGTGCCAGCAGCTTAGTCGTCGGGACTCCTAGCGGGGGGGCCCGGGAGACCCAGTACTTC.

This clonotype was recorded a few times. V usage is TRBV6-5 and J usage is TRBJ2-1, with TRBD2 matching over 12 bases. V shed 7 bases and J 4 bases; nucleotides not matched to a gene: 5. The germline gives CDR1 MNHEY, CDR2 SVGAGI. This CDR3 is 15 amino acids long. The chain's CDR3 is CASKIGLAGYNEQFF. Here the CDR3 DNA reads TGTGCCAGCAAAATCGGACTAGCGGGATACAATGAGCAGTTCTTC.

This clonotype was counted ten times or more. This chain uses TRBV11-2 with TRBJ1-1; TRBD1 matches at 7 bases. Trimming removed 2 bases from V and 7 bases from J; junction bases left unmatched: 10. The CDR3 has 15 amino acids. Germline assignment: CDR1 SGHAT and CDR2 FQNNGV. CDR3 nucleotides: TGTGCCAGCAGCTTACGCCCCCAGGGGGGCTTTGAAGCTTTCTTT. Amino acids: CASSLRPQGGFEAFF.